One and the same sample provided the 13 T cell receptor beta chains below, sequenced in a study of monozygotic twins with cystic fibrosis. Sequencing used immunoSEQ multiplex PCR; TCRdb keeps in-frame clones, though not all of them. There are tens of thousands of clones in the sample; over 75% occur only once, and 1.5% to 2% lies in the top ten. Sequencing input: blood. These receptors all come from a girl aged 2 to 9 with cystic fibrosis.

This chain links TRBV4-1 with TRBJ1-2; the match to TRBD1 covers 7 bases. The ends lost 3 bases at V and 7 bases at J; junction bases unmatched: 11. This CDR3 comprises 15 residues. Looked up from germline, CDR1 is MGHRA and CDR2 is YSYEKL. The CDR3, as DNA: TGCGCCAGCAGCCAGCTGACAGGGTCGGTGGGTGGCTACACCTTC. It translates to CASSQLTGSVGGYTF.

The CDR3 sequence: CASSRGPGRARQPQHF. In DNA form, the CDR3 reads TGTGCCAGTAGCCGGGGCCCCGGCAGGGCTCGTCAGCCCCAGCATTTT. This chain uses TRBV19 with TRBJ1-5, with D maybe TRBD1 (5 bases). V was cut by 6 bases and J by 6 bases, with 21 bases left in between. Germline loops: CDR1 LNHDA, CDR2 SQIVND (reference sequence). The CDR3 sequence is 16 residues long.

The CDR3 nucleotides are TGCGCCAGCTCGGGGCGGTCCGATCACGAGCAGTACTTC. It is translated as CASSGRSDHEQYF. V is TRBV5-1 and J is TRBJ2-7; tentatively, D is TRBD1 or TRBD2 (5 bases each). Germline-derived CDR1 and CDR2 are SGHRS and YFSETQ. The CDR3 length is 13 residues. The germline V and J ends were trimmed by 7 bases and 5 bases, with 16 bases remaining between them.

V and J are TRBV19 and TRBJ1-2, with D possibly being TRBD1 (5 bases). Trimming cost V 9 bases and J 2 bases, with 22 bases left between them. The CDR3 spans 16 residues. The germline CDR1 and CDR2 sequences are LNHDA and SQIVND (reference sequence). The CDR3 DNA sequence: TGTGCCAGCTTGGCCTCCTCGACAGCGGGAAACTATGGCTACACCTTC. Encoded protein: CASLASSTAGNYGYTF.

This sequence joins TRBV9 and TRBJ2-1, with D unresolved. Germline V lookup: CDR1 SGDLS, CDR2 YYNGEE. The CDR3 sequence is 12 residues long. Trimming cost V 4 bases and J 4 bases, with 6 bases left between them. The CDR3 here is CASSSAYNEQFF. DNA of the CDR3: TGTGCCAGCAGCTCCGCATACAATGAGCAGTTCTTC.

The gene calls are TRBV10-3 and TRBJ1-1; tentatively, D is TRBD1 (6 bases). Germline V gene lookup returns CDR1 ENHRY and CDR2 SYGVKD. The CDR3 has 15 amino acids. V lost 10 bases and J 3 bases, leaving 21 bases between the germline ends. CDR3 coding DNA: TGTGCCAGCATTTTGTTCTGGACAGACGACACTGAAGCTTTCTTT. Protein sequence: CASILFWTDDTEAFF.

This chain links TRBV5-4 with TRBJ2-3; D ambiguous. Germline assignment: CDR1 SGHNT and CDR2 YYREEE (reference sequence). Trimming cost V 1 base and J 4 bases, with 7 bases left between them. The CDR3 length is 13 residues. In DNA, the CDR3 is TGTGCCAGCAGCTTGCCTCCATCAGATACGCAGTATTTT. Its protein is CASSLPPSDTQYF.

The genes are TRBV5-1 and TRBJ1-4; D is uncertain. V was trimmed by 4 bases and J by 10 bases, leaving 20 bases between them. CDR1 and CDR2 (germline): SGHRS, YFSETQ. The CDR3 covers 15 residues. The CDR3 here is CASSTIGDTRGKLFF. The DNA for the CDR3 is TGCGCCAGCAGCACTATTGGTGATACGCGAGGAAAACTGTTTTTT.

The rearrangement links TRBV4-1 to TRBJ1-6, with 10 bases fitting TRBD1. The CDR3 spans 18 residues. The germline V gene has CDR1 MGHRA and CDR2 YSYEKL. The J segment lost 10 bases and the V segment lost 0 bases, leaving 12 bases of the junction unmatched. CDR3 amino acids: CASSQDPGDRGRRSPLHF. The DNA of the CDR3 is TGCGCCAGCAGCCAAGATCCGGGCGACAGGGGGCGCAGATCACCCCTCCACTTT.

V gene TRBV4-2 combines with J gene TRBJ1-5, with 9 bases aligning to TRBD1. The CDR3 has 15 amino acids. In germline, CDR1 is LGHNA, CDR2 YNFKEQ. V lost 1 base, J lost 4 bases, and 2 bases stayed unmatched. CDR3 protein: CASSQAGTGNQPQHF. CDR3 nucleotide sequence: TGTGCCAGCAGCCAAGCCGGGACAGGGAATCAGCCCCAGCATTTT.

This rearrangement joins TRBV25-1 to TRBJ1-4, with TRBD1 matching 10 bases. With V trimmed by 3 bases and J by 0 bases, 7 bases remained unmatched. The CDR3 sequence is 18 residues long. Germline V lookup: CDR1 MGHDK, CDR2 SYGVNS. The CDR3 DNA reads TGTGCCAGCAGTGATTTGGGACAGGGGCTTGCAACTAATGAAAAACTGTTTTTT. Translation: CASSDLGQGLATNEKLFF.

This chain links TRBV30 with TRBJ1-5; D is ambiguous. Trimming took 2 bases from V and 2 from J, leaving 10 bases between them. CDR3 length: 14 residues. Per the germline V gene, CDR1 is GTSNPN and CDR2 is SVGIG (reference sequence). In nucleotides, the CDR3 is TGTGCCTGGAGTCTCGGTATTGGCAATCAGCCCCAGCATTTT. Encoded protein: CAWSLGIGNQPQHF.

The chain joins TRBV5-1 to TRBJ2-7; perhaps TRBD1 as D (5 bases). Trimming took 2 bases from V and 5 from J, leaving 11 bases between them. The CDR3 loop spans 13 amino acids. Germline lookup yields CDR1 SGHRS and CDR2 YFSETQ. CDR3 amino acids: CASSFQGIHEQYF. In nucleotides, the CDR3 is TGCGCCAGCAGCTTCCAGGGTATCCACGAGCAGTACTTC.